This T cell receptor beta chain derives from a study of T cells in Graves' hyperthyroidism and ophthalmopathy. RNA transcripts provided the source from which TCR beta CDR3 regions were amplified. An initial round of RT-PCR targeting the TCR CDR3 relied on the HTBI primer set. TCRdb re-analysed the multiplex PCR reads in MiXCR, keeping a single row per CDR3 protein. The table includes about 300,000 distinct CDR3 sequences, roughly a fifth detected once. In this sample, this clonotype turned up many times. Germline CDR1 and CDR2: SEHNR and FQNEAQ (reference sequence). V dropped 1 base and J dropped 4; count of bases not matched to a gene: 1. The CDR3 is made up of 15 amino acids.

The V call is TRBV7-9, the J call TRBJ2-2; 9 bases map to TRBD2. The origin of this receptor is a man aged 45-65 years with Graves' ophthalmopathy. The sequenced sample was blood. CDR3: CASSLDSGSTGELFF. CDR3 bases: TGTGCCAGCAGCTTAGATAGCGGGAGCACCGGGGAGCTGTTTTTT.